This entry lists 32 T cell receptor beta chains sequenced from one sample in a study of PD-1 blockade in classical Hodgkin lymphoma. Time point here: newly diagnosed, previously untreated cHL patient sample. Using immunoSEQ multiplex PCR, the repertoire was profiled, and TCRdb retains in-frame clones only, with some absent. The data show under 30,000 clones, approximately 91% seen once. Sequenced input: peripheral blood mononuclear cells (PBMCs). These receptors were collected from a human donor with classical Hodgkin lymphoma.

The chain uses TRBV2 and TRBJ2-2; 8 nucleotides align to TRBD1. With V trimmed by 5 bases and J by 7 bases, 6 bases remained unmatched. Per the germline V gene, CDR1 is SNHLY and CDR2 is FYNNEI. CDR3 length: 14 amino acids. The CDR3 bases are TGTGCCAGCAGTCGGGACAGGCAAGACGGGGAGCTGTTTTTT. It yields the protein CASSRDRQDGELFF.

This rearrangement joins TRBV7-3 to TRBJ2-1; 8 bases align to TRBD2. The CDR3 extends over 14 amino acids. J lost 10 bases, V lost 2 bases, and 7 bases had no gene match. The germline V gene has CDR1 SGHTA and CDR2 FQGTGA. CDR3 residues: CASSLGRLAGEQFF. DNA for the CDR3: TGTGCCAGCAGCTTAGGGAGGCTAGCGGGCGAGCAGTTCTTC.

V usage is TRBV19 and J usage is TRBJ2-7, with 8 bases lining up with TRBD1. Losses at the gene ends were 2 bases for V and 4 bases for J; bases not matched to a gene: 7. CDR3 length: 15 residues. Germline assignment: CDR1 LNHDA and CDR2 SQIVND (reference sequence). CDR3 region: CASSIRRTGPYEQYF. The CDR3 nucleotides read TGTGCCAGTAGTATACGGAGGACAGGGCCTTACGAGCAGTACTTC.

This clone is a singleton in its sample. This chain connects TRBV6-5 to TRBJ1-1; D not resolved. The CDR3 runs to 14 residues. The V and J ends lost 8 bases and 0 bases respectively, with 13 bases between them. Germline assignment: CDR1 MNHEY and CDR2 SVGAGI. In DNA, the CDR3 is TGTGCCAGCGCCCCGGGCAATATGAACACTGAAGCTTTCTTT. It codes for CASAPGNMNTEAFF.

The table lists this clone with a count of one. The chain carries TRBV6-5 and TRBJ2-3; D perhaps matches TRBD2 (6 bases). Germline assignment: CDR1 MNHEY and CDR2 SVGAGI. V lost 3 bases and J 5 bases, leaving 12 bases between the germline ends. The CDR3 is 14 amino acids. Here the CDR3 reads CASSYRRGRDTQYF. DNA of the CDR3: TGTGCCAGCAGTTATAGACGGGGGAGAGATACGCAGTATTTT.

This sequence joins TRBV7-8 and TRBJ2-5; 10 bases are a match to TRBD2. V trimming: 4 bases; J trimming: 5 bases; junction bases outside the gene matches: 13. From germline, CDR1 is SGHVS and CDR2 FQNEAQ. The CDR3 contains 17 residues. The CDR3 DNA reads TGTGCCAGCAGCTCGGGACTAGCGCCTACGGAGCGGGAGACCCAGTACTTC. It specifies CASSSGLAPTERETQYF.

The chain recombines TRBV29-1 with TRBJ2-1; 9 nucleotides match TRBD2. The V segment lost 7 bases and the J segment 4 bases; nucleotides outside the gene matches: 14. The CDR3 is made up of 16 amino acids. Germline CDR1 is SQVTM and CDR2 is ANQGSEA. CDR3 nucleotides: TGCAGCGGTACATTGCGGGAGGGCCTGGGATACAATGAGCAGTTCTTC. The encoded protein is CSGTLREGLGYNEQFF.

This clone was found once. The chain uses TRBV5-1 and TRBJ2-5, with D possibly matching TRBD1 (6 bases). V was pared by 6 bases and J by 0 bases, with 6 bases between. Germline V lookup: CDR1 SGHRS, CDR2 YFSETQ. The CDR3 totals 12 residues. This CDR3 reads CASTGDQETQYF. The CDR3 DNA reads as TGCGCCAGCACAGGGGACCAAGAGACCCAGTACTTC.

The J gene is TRBJ1-1, the V gene TRBV18; 9 bases are shared with TRBD1. The CDR3 spans 16 residues. After removal of 2 bases from V and 4 bases from J, the junction contained 8 bases not matched to a gene. Germline CDR1 reads KGHSH; CDR2 reads LQKENI. This CDR3 is CASSPRTGDFGTEAFF. CDR3 nucleotides: TGTGCCAGCTCACCAAGGACAGGGGATTTTGGCACTGAAGCTTTCTTT.

V and J are TRBV20-1 and TRBJ1-1; no definite D call. The CDR3 is 11 amino acids. CDR1 DFQATT and CDR2 SNEGSKA come from the germline V gene (reference sequence). The germline V and J ends were trimmed by 0 bases and 6 bases, with 5 bases remaining between them. In DNA, the CDR3 is TGCAGTGCTAGAGATCCGCCTGAAGCTTTCTTT. Protein: CSARDPPEAFF.

V gene TRBV21-1 combines with J gene TRBJ1-5. TRBV21-1 is recorded as a pseudogene. CDR3 length equals 16 residues. This CDR3 is CASSSAGGLSNQPQHF. DNA of the CDR3: TGTGCCAGCAGCAGTGCTGGAGGGCTTAGCAATCAGCCCCAGCATTTT.

Here the CDR3 reads CASSRGGASYEQYF. CDR3 DNA: TGTGCCAGCAGTCGCGGGGGCGCCTCCTACGAGCAGTACTTC. The chain employs TRBV27 and TRBJ2-7; maybe TRBD2 (7 bases). Germline V gene data show CDR1 as MNHEY and CDR2 as SMNVEV (reference sequence). The ends were cut back, 5 bases at V and 0 bases at J, with 11 bases in the middle. The CDR3 totals 14 residues.

V is TRBV7-9 and J is TRBJ2-7; D might be TRBD1 or TRBD2, each matching 5 bases. This CDR3 has 14 amino acids. Germline-derived CDR1 and CDR2 are SEHNR and FQNEAQ (reference sequence). Deletions cut 0 bases from V and 2 bases from J, with 8 bases between. Here the CDR3 reads CASSLAGGPYEQYF. The CDR3 DNA follows: TGTGCCAGCAGCTTAGCTGGGGGACCCTACGAGCAGTACTTC.

The gene calls are TRBV18 and TRBJ2-2; perhaps TRBD1 as D (5 bases). V lost 3 bases and J lost 4, with 12 bases in between. Germline assignment: CDR1 KGHSH and CDR2 LQKENI. There are 15 residues in the CDR3. CDR3 nucleotides: TGTGCCAGCTCACCTCAACAGGACGGCACCGGGGAGCTGTTTTTT. It translates to CASSPQQDGTGELFF.

V gene TRBV28 combines with J gene TRBJ2-2, with 7 positions matching TRBD2. The V gene's germline CDR1 is MDHEN and CDR2 SYDVKM. The CDR3 extends over 14 amino acids. V shed 3 bases and J 5 bases; nucleotides not matched to a gene: 3. In DNA form, the CDR3 reads TGTGCCAGCAGTTTGGGAGGGATAACCGGGGAGCTGTTTTTT. It encodes CASSLGGITGELFF.

The chain employs TRBV6-7 and TRBJ2-7; the match to TRBD2 covers 7 bases. TRBV6-7 qualifies as an ORF whose function is uncertain. J gave up 2 bases and V 2 bases, and 6 bases lay outside the gene matches. The CDR3 loop spans 15 amino acids. The CDR3 sequence is CASSYPGTSAYEQYF. Written as DNA, the CDR3 is TGTGCCAGCAGTTACCCGGGAACTAGCGCCTACGAGCAGTACTTC.

This clone appeared once. The chain recombines TRBV30 with TRBJ1-1; D possibly corresponds to TRBD1 (5 bases). The CDR3 spans 14 residues. In germline, CDR1 is GTSNPN, CDR2 SVGIG (reference sequence). Trimming cost V 0 bases and J 0 bases, with 8 bases left between them. CDR3 DNA sequence: TGTGCCTGGAGTGTATGGGACGTGAACACTGAAGCTTTCTTT. Protein product: CAWSVWDVNTEAFF.

This chain connects TRBV7-7 to TRBJ2-1; 9 bases are shared with TRBD1. Germline lookup yields CDR1 SSHAT and CDR2 FNYEAQ (reference sequence). With V trimmed by 5 bases and J by 4 bases, 3 bases remained unmatched. The CDR3 length is 14 residues. CDR3: CASSLGTGYNEQFF. The CDR3 nucleotides are TGTGCCAGCAGCCTGGGGACAGGGTACAATGAGCAGTTCTTC. Full variable domain (missing parts from reference TRBV7-7 and TRBJ2-1): GAGVSQSPRYKVTKRGQDVTLRCDPISSHATLYWYQQALGQGPEFLTYFNYEAQPDKSGLPSDRFSAERPEGSISTLTIQRTEQRDSAMYRCASSLGTGYNEQFFGPGTRLTVL.

V and J are TRBV11-2 and TRBJ2-7; D gene unclear. In germline, CDR1 is SGHAT, CDR2 FQNNGV. V was clipped by 1 base and J by 6 bases, with 4 bases between them. The CDR3 is 11 amino acids. The CDR3 sequence is CASSLVIEQYF. CDR3 coding DNA: TGTGCCAGCAGCTTAGTGATCGAGCAGTACTTC.

The chain recombines TRBV9 with TRBJ1-6, with D possibly TRBD1 on 6 matching bases. The CDR3 covers 15 residues. In germline, CDR1 is SGDLS, CDR2 YYNGEE. V lost 3 bases and J lost 8, with 15 bases in between. Written as DNA, the CDR3 is TGTGCCAGCAGCGAACAGGGACATGACTATTCACCCCTCCACTTT. It encodes CASSEQGHDYSPLHF.

The genes are TRBV7-2 and TRBJ2-3, with D unresolved. Per germline, CDR1 SGHTA and CDR2 FQGNSA. With 4 bases removed from V and 2 bases from J, the gap between germline ends came to 13 bases. The CDR3 consists of 15 residues. CDR3 in amino acids: CASSSLGGPTDTQYF. CDR3 coding DNA: TGTGCCAGCAGCTCCCTTGGCGGACCCACAGATACGCAGTATTTT.

The table lists this clone with a few counts. The V gene is TRBV27, the J gene TRBJ2-1; TRBD2 matches 10 bases. Germline V CDR1 and CDR2: MNHEY, SMNVEV (reference sequence). The J segment lost 6 bases and the V segment lost 6 bases, leaving 14 bases of the junction unmatched. The CDR3 has 17 amino acids. The CDR3 loop reads CASSWTSGGPPGNEQFF. Here the CDR3 DNA reads TGTGCCAGCAGCTGGACTAGCGGAGGCCCCCCCGGCAATGAGCAGTTCTTC.

The chain carries TRBV18 and TRBJ2-1; 7 bases match TRBD2. The CDR3 runs to 16 residues. Germline V lookup: CDR1 KGHSH, CDR2 LQKENI. The ends lost 6 bases at V and 3 bases at J; junction bases unmatched: 11. Here the CDR3 DNA reads TGTGCCAGCTCGGGGGGGATGGCGGAGGGCTACAATGAGCAGTTCTTC. This encodes CASSGGMAEGYNEQFF. The full variable domain, completed using reference TRBV18 and TRBJ2-1, is NAGVMQNPRHLVRRRGQEARLRCSPMKGHSHVYWYRQLPEEGLKFMVYLQKENIIDESGMPKERFSAEFPKEGPSILRIQQVVRGDSAAYFCASSGGMAEGYNEQFFGPGTRLTVL.

The J gene is TRBJ2-7, the V gene TRBV7-9; maybe TRBD1 (6 bases). V lost 5 bases, J lost 0 bases, and 20 bases lay in between. The CDR3 extends over 17 amino acids. Germline V gives CDR1 SEHNR, CDR2 FQNEAQ (reference sequence). The CDR3 DNA reads TGTGCCAGCAGCAATAACCAGCAGACAGGACTCTCCTACGAGCAGTACTTC. Translating it yields CASSNNQQTGLSYEQYF.

This clone has more than one count but fewer than ten. The rearrangement links TRBV5-1 to TRBJ2-3; D might be TRBD2 (5 bases). Trimming shortened V by 0 bases and J by 0 bases, and 5 bases separated the two germline ends. CDR1 and CDR2 (germline): SGHRS, YFSETQ. The CDR3 sequence is 14 residues long. The CDR3 reads CASSLGTSTDTQYF. CDR3 bases: TGCGCCAGCAGCTTGGGGACTAGCACAGATACGCAGTATTTT.

The V gene is TRBV2, the J gene TRBJ2-5, with D maybe TRBD1 (6 bases). The germline V gene has CDR1 SNHLY and CDR2 FYNNEI. There are 13 residues in the CDR3. V lost 7 bases and J lost 2, with 11 bases in between. CDR3 in amino acids: CASKLGQQETQYF. CDR3 in DNA: TGTGCCAGCAAACTCGGACAGCAAGAGACCCAGTACTTC.

The CDR3 region is CASSLGAGLAGGQETQYF. DNA of the CDR3: TGTGCCAGCAGCTTAGGGGCGGGACTAGCGGGAGGGCAAGAGACCCAGTACTTC. The genes are TRBV5-4 and TRBJ2-5, with 16 bases matching TRBD2. J gave up 2 bases and V 2 bases, and 6 bases lay outside the gene matches. CDR1 and CDR2 from the germline V gene are SGHNT and YYREEE (reference sequence). CDR3 size: 18 residues. Full variable domain (outside the CDR3, taken from reference TRBV5-4 and TRBJ2-5): ETGVTQSPTHLIKTRGQQVTLRCSSQSGHNTVSWYQQALGQGPQFIFQYYREEENGRGNFPPRFSGLQFPNYSSELNVNALELDDSALYLCASSLGAGLAGGQETQYFGPGTRLLVL.

The rearrangement uses TRBV7-2 and TRBJ2-1, with D hard to call. There are 12 residues in the CDR3. The germline V gene has CDR1 SGHTA and CDR2 FQGNSA. Trimming shortened V by 6 bases and J by 0 bases, and 3 bases separated the two germline ends. The CDR3 protein is CASSYSYNEQFF. The CDR3 coding sequence is TGTGCCAGCAGTTACTCCTACAATGAGCAGTTCTTC.

This clone was found a few times. The chain joins TRBV5-1 to TRBJ2-7; D call uncertain. Germline V lookup: CDR1 SGHRS, CDR2 YFSETQ. Trimming removed 5 bases at V and 2 bases at J, with 14 bases between. CDR3 size: 14 residues. The CDR3, as DNA: TGCGCCAGCAGTCTCAGCACGGAGACCTACGAGCAGTACTTC. Encoded protein: CASSLSTETYEQYF.

This chain connects TRBV29-1 to TRBJ1-4; TRBD1 matches at 7 bases. The CDR3 contains 13 residues. After removal of 7 bases from V and 0 bases from J, the junction contained 2 bases not matched to a gene. CDR1 SQVTM and CDR2 ANQGSEA come from the germline V gene. This CDR3 is CSAGTATNEKLFF. DNA of the CDR3: TGCAGCGCGGGGACAGCAACTAATGAAAAACTGTTTTTT.

This sequence joins TRBV7-9 and TRBJ1-6; D is undetermined. The germline V gene encodes CDR1 SEHNR and CDR2 FQNEAQ (reference sequence). V shed 2 bases and J shed 5 bases, with 10 bases lying between them. The CDR3 has 15 amino acids. The CDR3 reads CASSLSRLDNSPLHF. CDR3 DNA: TGTGCCAGCAGCTTAAGTAGACTAGATAATTCACCCCTCCACTTT.

V gene TRBV19 combines with J gene TRBJ2-3; 9 bases are shared with TRBD2. Germline V lookup: CDR1 LNHDA, CDR2 SQIVND (reference sequence). Trimming cost V 9 bases and J 4 bases; bases outside gene matches: 8. The CDR3 is 14 amino acids. The CDR3 loop is CASRREGRADTQYF. The CDR3 DNA sequence: TGTGCCAGCAGGCGGGAGGGCCGAGCAGATACGCAGTATTTT.